This T cell receptor beta chain was sequenced during a study of T cells in Graves' hyperthyroidism and ophthalmopathy. Findings and caveats of the study: Most thyroid clonotypes that were expanded above 0.001 also turned up in blood.

TCR beta CDR3 region amplification was performed from RNA transcripts. A set of HTBI primers served as the primers for a first-round RT-PCR of the TCR CDR3. TCRdb processed the multiplex PCR reads anew with MiXCR; each CDR3 protein has one entry. The sample lists around 800,000 distinct CDR3 sequences, 38% occurring once. Trimming cost V 4 bases and J 5 bases; bases outside gene matches: 9. The CDR3 runs 16 residues. Germline CDR1 is KGHDR and CDR2 is SFDVKD. Exclusion followed for patients with uncontrolled infection, other autoimmune disease, pregnancy or lactation. As to this clonotype: Antigen unknown. The final CDR3 position lacks the conserved phenylalanine or tryptophan, pointing to a likely read error.

The sequence came from a young man with Graves' hyperthyroidism. The rearrangement uses TRBV24-1 and TRBJ1-5; 8 bases align to TRBD1. The material sequenced was blood. CDR3 DNA sequence: TGTGCCACCAGTGACTCGGACAGGGTTGCCGATCAGCCCCAGCATTCT. Translating gives CATSDSDRVADQPQHS.